These T cell receptor beta chains were read from a single sample in a study of T cells in Graves' hyperthyroidism and ophthalmopathy. TCRdb independently ran MiXCR on the multiplex PCR reads; one entry per CDR3 protein. The table has under 250,000 distinct CDR3 sequences, 24% seen once. Sequencing was carried out using blood. The receptors were sampled from a woman between 35 and 50 years old with Graves' ophthalmopathy. Each CDR3 is given with its conserved first and last residue. Fields, in order: J gene, D gene, clone size, V gene, CDR3 protein, CDR3 DNA. D genes are given only for firm matches. Clone size is not always given. Where it is, it says once, few, many or a class for expanded clones.

TRBJ2-7 . many TRBV3-1 CASSQSRANEQYF TGTGCCAGCAGCCAATCCAGGGCCAACGAGCAGTACTTC
TRBJ1-2 . . TRBV7-2 CASTRGVQDYGYTF TGTGCCAGCACCCGGGGGGTACAGGACTATGGCTACACCTTC
TRBJ2-7 . . TRBV6-1 CASSEGTGSSYEQYF TGTGCCAGCAGTGAAGGTACAGGGAGCTCCTACGAGCAGTACTTC
TRBJ2-7 TRBD2 many TRBV6-1 CASSAVGLAGIYEQYF TGTGCCAGCAGTGCAGTGGGACTAGCGGGGATCTACGAGCAGTACTTC
TRBJ2-4 . many TRBV24-1 CATSSGDIQYF TGTGCCACCAGTTCAGGGGACATTCAGTACTTC
TRBJ1-3 TRBD1 . TRBV6-1 CATWRQGAGNTIYF TGTGCCACCTGGAGACAGGGAGCAGGAAACACCATATATTTT
TRBJ2-7 . . TRBV7-3 CASSLGVASSYEQYF TGTGCCAGCAGCTTGGGGGTAGCGAGCTCCTACGAGCAGTACTTC
TRBJ1-2 . . TRBV5-4 CASSFDFGNYGYTF TGTGCCAGCAGCTTCGACTTTGGGAACTATGGCTACACCTTC
TRBJ1-3 . many TRBV28 CASSLEGNTIYF TGTGCCAGCAGTTTGGAAGGAAACACCATATATTTT
TRBJ2-7 . . TRBV12-3/TRBV12-4 CASSLGEKYEQYF TGTGCCAGCAGTTTGGGGGAAAAGTACGAGCAGTACTTC
TRBJ2-7 . many TRBV4-2 CASSHDNRVPSGEQYF TGTGCCAGCAGCCACGATAACAGGGTTCCCTCCGGGGAGCAGTACTTC
TRBJ2-7 TRBD2 . TRBV6-1 CASSRAGGPSYEQYF TGTGCCAGCTCGCGAGCGGGAGGGCCATCCTACGAGCAGTACTTC
TRBJ2-7 TRBD1 . TRBV6-1 CASLTLPGQGAREQYF TGTGCCAGCTTAACTTTACCGGGACAGGGGGCGCGGGAGCAGTACTTC
TRBJ2-7 . once TRBV7-2 CASSLGGYTYEQYF TGTGCCAGCAGCTTAGGTGGCTATACCTACGAGCAGTACTTC
TRBJ2-5 TRBD2 many TRBV20-1 CSAHGGAQETQYF TGCAGTGCCCACGGGGGGGCCCAAGAGACCCAGTACTTC
TRBJ2-5 . many TRBV9 CASSPGPKSETQYF TGTGCCAGCAGCCCTGGACCTAAGTCAGAGACCCAGTACTTC
TRBJ2-7 . many TRBV2 CASSEEGGLYYEQYF TGTGCCAGCAGTGAAGAGGGCGGCCTATACTACGAGCAGTACTTC
TRBJ2-5 TRBD2 few TRBV4-2 CASSQDLASGADQETQYF TGTGCCAGCAGCCAAGATCTGGCTAGCGGGGCCGACCAAGAGACCCAGTACTTC
TRBJ2-7 . many TRBV3-1 CASSQYSSYEQYF TGTGCCAGCAGCCAGTACAGCTCCTACGAGCAGTACTTC
TRBJ2-5 TRBD1 many TRBV28 CASSLQGPPVLETQYF TGTGCCAGCAGCTTACAGGGGCCTCCCGTTCTAGAGACCCAGTACTTC
TRBJ1-5 TRBD1 . TRBV6-5 CASSRDSGNQPQHF TGTGCCAGCAGTCGGGACAGCGGTAATCAGCCCCAGCATTTT
TRBJ2-7 TRBD2 . TRBV28 CASSSHSGRIEQYF TGTGCCAGCAGTTCTCATAGCGGGAGGATCGAGCAGTACTTC
TRBJ1-5 TRBD1 . TRBV28 CASSFRGGRQPQPF TGTGCCAGCAGTTTTAGAGGGGGCAGGCAGCCCCAGCCTTTT
TRBJ2-7 . many TRBV6-5 CASSPRGLPYEQYF TGTGCCAGCAGTCCCCGGGGGCTCCCCTACGAGCAGTACTTC
TRBJ2-3 . many TRBV6-1 CASSGAFSTDTQYF TGTGCCAGCAGTGGAGCGTTTAGCACAGATACGCAGTATTTT
TRBJ2-7 TRBD2 many TRBV7-8 CASSLGLRDYLYEQYF TGTGCCAGCAGCTTAGGTCTACGGGACTACCTCTACGAGCAGTACTTC
TRBJ1-2 . few TRBV6-5 CASSLSRGLNGYTF TGTGCCAGCAGTTTAAGCAGGGGCTTGAATGGCTACACCTTC
TRBJ2-7 . many TRBV28 CASNEQGPEQYF TGTGCCAGCAACGAACAGGGTCCCGAGCAGTACTTC
TRBJ1-5 . . TRBV6-1 CASSASLLRQLNQPQHF TGTGCCAGCAGTGCTTCTTTATTGAGACAGCTCAATCAGCCCCAGCATTTT
TRBJ1-2 . few TRBV6-1 CASRPPGREQAGYTF TGTGCCAGCAGACCTCCCGGCAGGGAACAAGCTGGCTACACCTTC
TRBJ1-2 . . TRBV18 CASSPPVRQGDYGYTF TGTGCCAGCTCACCACCGGTGCGCCAGGGTGACTATGGCTACACCTTC
TRBJ1-1 . many TRBV12-3/TRBV12-4 CASSDSVNTEAFF TGTGCCAGCAGCGACAGCGTAAACACTGAAGCTTTCTTT
TRBJ1-2 . . TRBV29-1 CSVYAGQGNGYTF TGCAGCGTGTACGCCGGGCAGGGTAATGGCTACACCTTC
TRBJ2-3 TRBD2 many TRBV11-2 CASSSGGRADTQYF TGTGCCAGCAGCTCGGGCGGGAGGGCAGATACGCAGTATTTT
TRBJ1-1 . many TRBV6-2/TRBV6-3 CASSYSGSNTEAFF TGTGCCAGCAGTTACTCAGGATCGAACACTGAAGCTTTCTTT
TRBJ2-7 TRBD2 . TRBV6-1 CASSGLAGWGEQYF TGTGCCAGCTCAGGACTAGCGGGATGGGGCGAGCAGTACTTC
TRBJ2-7 . many TRBV28 CASSSRWGKGGTYEQYF TGTGCCAGCAGTTCCCGCTGGGGCAAGGGTGGAACCTACGAGCAGTACTTC
TRBJ2-5 TRBD2 . TRBV27 CASSFSAGGPRETQYF TGTGCCAGCAGTTTTAGCGCGGGAGGGCCGCGAGAGACCCAGTACTTC
TRBJ2-7 TRBD2 many TRBV28 CASSPLAEGRGYEQYF TGTGCCAGCAGCCCCCTCGCGGAGGGGAGGGGATACGAGCAGTACTTC
TRBJ2-7 TRBD1 many TRBV29-1 CSAWPGQGPYEQYF TGCAGCGCCTGGCCGGGACAGGGCCCCTACGAGCAGTACTTC
TRBJ2-7 TRBD2 many TRBV2 CASRVGGIAYEQYF TGTGCCAGCCGGGTGGGAGGGATAGCCTACGAGCAGTACTTC
TRBJ1-1 . many TRBV27 CASSLREGNTEAFF TGTGCCAGCAGTTTAAGGGAGGGGAACACTGAAGCTTTCTTT